This TCR beta chain was sequenced for a study of blood T cell repertoires in COVID-19. The table came from immunoSEQ multiplex PCR; TCRdb's copy has only in-frame clones and leaves some out. This table holds around 130,000 clones, roughly 90% found once. The CDR3 runs to 15 residues. V was pared by 4 bases and J by 10 bases, with 18 bases between. CDR1 is SGHDT, CDR2 YYEEEE, per germline. The material sequenced was peripheral blood. V gene TRBV5-6 combines with J gene TRBJ1-6; possibly TRBD1 for D (6 bases). This receptor was obtained from a man in his sixties or seventies with active COVID-19. Here the CDR3 DNA reads TGTGCCAGCAGCCAACAGGGAGTTAAAGACTCACCCCTCCACTTT. It translates to CASSQQGVKDSPLHF. Combining the CDR3 with reference TRBV5-6 and TRBJ1-6 gives the whole variable domain DAGVTQSPTHLIKTRGQQVTLRCSPKSGHDTVSWYQQALGQGPQFIFQYYEEEERQRGNFPDRFSGHQFPNYSSELNVNALLLGDSALYLCASSQQGVKDSPLHFGNGTRLTVT.